The sequence of this TCR beta chain was determined in a study of memory CD4+ T cells and cytomegalovirus serostatus. For the study at large: Healthy Belgian adult donors included roughly ten CMV-positive and 24 CMV-negative people. Study-wide points: Each of 65 to 75 CMV-associated TCRbeta sequences occurred in one to five individuals.

A word on this clone: Its specificity is unknown.

The CDR3 has 15 amino acids. The germline V gene has CDR1 SNHLY and CDR2 FYNNEI. V lost 8 bases, J lost 0 bases, and 17 bases lay in between. Single viable CD3+CD4+CD8-CD45RO+ cells were sorted as the memory CD4+ T cells. Total CD4+ T cells were enriched by CD4 positive selection. Per the authors' pipeline: Out-of-frame sequences were removed, leaving about 2.2 million distinct TCRbeta sequences. Only in-frame clones appear in the TCRdb table, and some are missing; sequencing was by immunoSEQ multiplex PCR. V, J and clone size derive from that table, while D and trimming were established from the DNA sequence. The data show about 57,000 clones, 70% to 85% seen once.

The chain employs TRBV2 and TRBJ2-7, with D possibly being TRBD1 or TRBD2 (6 bases each). This TCR was recovered from an adult in good health and CMV-seronegative. The sample consisted of memory CD4+ T cells from blood. The DNA for the CDR3 is TGTGCCAGCGGATCGGGGGCGCGGGTCTCCTACGAGCAGTACTTC. Protein sequence: CASGSGARVSYEQYF.